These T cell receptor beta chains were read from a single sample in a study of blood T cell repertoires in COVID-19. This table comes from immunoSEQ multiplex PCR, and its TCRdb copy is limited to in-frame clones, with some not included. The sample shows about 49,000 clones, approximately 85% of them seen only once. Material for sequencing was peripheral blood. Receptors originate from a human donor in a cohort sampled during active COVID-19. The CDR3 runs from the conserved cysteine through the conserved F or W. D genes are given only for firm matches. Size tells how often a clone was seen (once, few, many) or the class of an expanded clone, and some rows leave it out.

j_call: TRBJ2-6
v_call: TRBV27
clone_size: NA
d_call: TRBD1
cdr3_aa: CASSPRTGTYSGANVLTF
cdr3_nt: TGTGCCAGCAGTCCACGGACAGGGACCTACTCTGGGGCCAACGTCCTGACTTTC

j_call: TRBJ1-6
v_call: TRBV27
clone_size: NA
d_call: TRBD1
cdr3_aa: CASSDRVGSPLHF
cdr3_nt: TGTGCCAGTTCAGACAGGGTCGGATCACCCCTCCACTTT

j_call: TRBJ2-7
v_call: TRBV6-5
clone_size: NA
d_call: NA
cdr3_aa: CASSYSVAASHSVQYF
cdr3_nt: TGTGCCAGCAGTTACTCGGTGGCAGCGTCCCACTCCGTGCAGTACTTC

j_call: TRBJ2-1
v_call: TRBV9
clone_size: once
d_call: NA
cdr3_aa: CASSVGFGGANEQFF
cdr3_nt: TGTGCCAGCAGCGTTGGATTCGGCGGGGCTAATGAGCAGTTCTTC

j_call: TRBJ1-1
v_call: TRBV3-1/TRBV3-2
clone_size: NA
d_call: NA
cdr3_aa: CASSQAGTGSTEAFF
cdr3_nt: TGTGCCAGCAGCCAAGCCGGAACAGGGAGCACTGAAGCTTTCTTT

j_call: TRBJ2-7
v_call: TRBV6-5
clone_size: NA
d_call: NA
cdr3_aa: CASSYFPGREQYF
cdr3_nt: TGTGCCAGCAGTTACTTCCCCGGTCGGGAGCAGTACTTC

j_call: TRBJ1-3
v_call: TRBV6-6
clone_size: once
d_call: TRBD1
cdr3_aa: CASSPRQGREYGNTIYF
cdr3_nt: TGTGCCAGCAGTCCCCGACAGGGGCGAGAATATGGAAACACCATATATTTT

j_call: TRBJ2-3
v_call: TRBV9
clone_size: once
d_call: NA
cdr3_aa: CASSVEGGRDTQYF
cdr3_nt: TGTGCCAGCAGCGTAGAAGGGGGACGGGATACGCAGTATTTT

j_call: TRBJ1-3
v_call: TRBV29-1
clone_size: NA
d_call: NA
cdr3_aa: CSVESAGNTIYF
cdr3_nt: TGCAGCGTTGAGTCGGCTGGAAACACCATATATTTT

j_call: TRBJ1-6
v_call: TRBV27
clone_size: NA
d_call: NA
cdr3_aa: CASRTQGPKDLHF
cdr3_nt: TGTGCCAGCCGGACACAAGGGCCTAAGGACCTCCACTTT

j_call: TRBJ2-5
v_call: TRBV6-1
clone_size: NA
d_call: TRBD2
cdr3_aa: CASSELAGYETQYF
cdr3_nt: TGTGCCAGCAGTGAACTAGCGGGGTATGAGACCCAGTACTTC

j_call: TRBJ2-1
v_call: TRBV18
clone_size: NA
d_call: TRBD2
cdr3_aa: CASSPGLAGGMGEQFF
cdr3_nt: TGTGCCAGCTCACCAGGACTAGCGGGAGGAATGGGTGAGCAGTTCTTC

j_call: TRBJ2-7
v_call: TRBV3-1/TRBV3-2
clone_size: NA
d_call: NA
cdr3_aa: CASSQLLEYF
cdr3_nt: TGTGCCAGCAGCCAATTACTTGAGTACTTC

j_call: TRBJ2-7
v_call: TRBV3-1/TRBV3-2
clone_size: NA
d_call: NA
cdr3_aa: CASSLRGTYEQYF
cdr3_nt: TGTGCCAGCAGCCTCCGGGGGACCTACGAGCAGTACTTC

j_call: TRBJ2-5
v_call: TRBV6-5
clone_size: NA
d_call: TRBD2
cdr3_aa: CASSLRLAAQETQYF
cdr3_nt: TGTGCCAGCAGTCTGAGACTAGCGGCGCAAGAGACCCAGTACTTC

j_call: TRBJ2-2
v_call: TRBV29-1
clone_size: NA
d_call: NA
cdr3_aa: CSVRDTGELFF
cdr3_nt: TGCAGCGTCCGAGACACCGGGGAGCTGTTTTTT

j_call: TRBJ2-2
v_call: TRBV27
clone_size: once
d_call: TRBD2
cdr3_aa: CASSPTSLAGAGRELFF
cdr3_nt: TGTGCCAGCAGTCCCACGTCCCTAGCGGGAGCGGGTCGGGAGCTGTTTTTT

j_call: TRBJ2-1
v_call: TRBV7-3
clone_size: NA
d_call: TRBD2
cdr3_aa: CASSPNGGGLEDVFF
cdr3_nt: TGTGCCAGCAGCCCAAATGGGGGGGGTCTAGAGGACGTGTTCTTC

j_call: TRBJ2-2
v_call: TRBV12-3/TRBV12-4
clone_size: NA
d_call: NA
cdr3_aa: CASSSPGELFF
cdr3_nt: TGTGCCAGCAGTTCTCCCGGGGAGCTGTTTTTT

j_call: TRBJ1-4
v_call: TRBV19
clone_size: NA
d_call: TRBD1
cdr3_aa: CASSADRGLTNEKLFF
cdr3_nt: TGTGCCAGTAGTGCGGACAGGGGGCTGACTAATGAAAAACTGTTTTTT

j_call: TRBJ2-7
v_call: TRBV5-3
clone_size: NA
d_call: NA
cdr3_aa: CARSLSYEQYF
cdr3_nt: TGTGCCAGAAGCCTTTCGTACGAGCAGTACTTC

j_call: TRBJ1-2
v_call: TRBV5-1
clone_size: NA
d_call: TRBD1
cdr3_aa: CASSPGQGDHYGYTF
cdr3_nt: TGCGCCAGCAGCCCGGGACAGGGTGACCACTATGGCTACACCTTC

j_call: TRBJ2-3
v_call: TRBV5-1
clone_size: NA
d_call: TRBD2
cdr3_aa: CASSRTSGRTTDTQYF
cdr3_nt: TGCGCCAGCAGCCGGACTAGCGGGAGAACTACAGATACGCAGTATTTT

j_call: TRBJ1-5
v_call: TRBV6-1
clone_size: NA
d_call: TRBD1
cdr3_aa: CASSGGPDRGGTRPQHF
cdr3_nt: TGTGCCAGCAGTGGCGGTCCCGACAGGGGAGGCACTAGGCCCCAGCATTTT

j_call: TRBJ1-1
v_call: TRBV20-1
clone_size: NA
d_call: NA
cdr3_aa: CSARKGLRAFF
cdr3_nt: TGCAGTGCTAGAAAGGGACTTCGGGCTTTCTTT

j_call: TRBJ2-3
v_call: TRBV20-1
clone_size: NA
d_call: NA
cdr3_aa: CSADKTDTQYF
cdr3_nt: TGCAGTGCGGACAAGACAGATACGCAGTATTTT

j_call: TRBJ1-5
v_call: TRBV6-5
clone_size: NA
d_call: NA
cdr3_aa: CASSDSANQPQHF
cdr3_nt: TGTGCCAGCAGTGACTCGGCTAATCAGCCCCAGCATTTT

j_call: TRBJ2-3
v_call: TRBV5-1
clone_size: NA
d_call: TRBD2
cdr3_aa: CASSVGSGSLTDTQYF
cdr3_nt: TGCGCCAGCAGCGTTGGTAGCGGGAGTTTAACAGATACGCAGTATTTT

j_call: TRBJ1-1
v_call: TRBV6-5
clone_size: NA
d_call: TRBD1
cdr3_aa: CASSQQGVAFF
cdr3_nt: TGTGCCAGCAGTCAACAGGGGGTCGCTTTCTTT

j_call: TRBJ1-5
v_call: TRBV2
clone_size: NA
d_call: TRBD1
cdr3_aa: CASRQGGGNQPQHF
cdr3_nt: TGTGCCAGCAGACAAGGGGGCGGCAATCAGCCCCAGCATTTT

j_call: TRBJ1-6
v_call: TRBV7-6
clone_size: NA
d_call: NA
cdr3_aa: CASSVSGENNSPLHF
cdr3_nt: TGTGCCAGCAGCGTGTCAGGGGAAAATAATTCACCCCTCCACTTT

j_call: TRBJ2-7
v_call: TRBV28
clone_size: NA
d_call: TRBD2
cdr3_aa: CASSLDWVRGRAHVYEQYF
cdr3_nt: TGTGCCAGCAGTTTAGACTGGGTACGCGGGAGGGCCCACGTTTACGAGCAGTACTTC

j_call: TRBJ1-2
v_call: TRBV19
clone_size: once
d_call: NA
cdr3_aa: CASSTQGKEGYTF
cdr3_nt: TGTGCCAGTAGTACGCAGGGGAAGGAAGGCTACACCTTC

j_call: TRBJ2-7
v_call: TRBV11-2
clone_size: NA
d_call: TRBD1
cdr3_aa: CASSLGAGGFREQYF
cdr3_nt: TGTGCCAGCAGCTTAGGCGCAGGGGGTTTTAGGGAGCAGTACTTC